This T cell receptor beta chain was profiled in a study of patients and donors after allogeneic stem cell transplantation. One entry per CDR3 protein, called by TCRdb with MiXCR from the RT-PCR reads. The sample yields tens of thousands of distinct CDR3 sequences, roughly 29% seen once. Source material: blood, either unsorted or a sorted T cell fraction (not recorded which). This TCR derives from a human donor who was either an allogeneic HSCT recipient or a stem cell or donor lymphocyte infusion donor (not recorded which). It is not recorded whose cells these are; they may come from a transplant donor.

The CDR3 reads CATSGYNEQFF. The CDR3 DNA reads as TGTGCCACTAGCGGATACAATGAGCAGTTCTTC. The gene calls are TRBV5-8 and TRBJ2-1; 7 bases are shared with TRBD2. Trimming at V came to 9 bases and at J to 4 bases, leaving 1 base not matched to a gene. The CDR3 runs 11 residues. Germline V gives CDR1 SGHTS, CDR2 YDEGEE.